This T cell receptor (beta chain) was documented in a study of shared clonotypes between healthy human individuals. Notes on the study in general: Few donors restricted represented genetic and exposure-history diversity.

Using immunoSEQ multiplex PCR, the repertoire was profiled, and TCRdb retains in-frame clones only, with some absent. The sample includes 400,000 to 600,000 clones, over 60% of them seen just once. Germline V gives CDR1 SGHAT, CDR2 FQNNGV. The CDR3 runs 11 residues. As to this clone: The antigen is undetermined. The junction departs from germline at one end; a sequencing error may be responsible.

V gene TRBV11-2 combines with J gene TRBJ2-3; D remains unclear. The receptor's source is a woman aged 40 to 50 in good health. Some clones in this sample may be carry-over from other donors' samples. Sequencing used PBMCs. Written as DNA, the CDR3 is TGTGCCAGCAGCCTAGAGGCTACGCAGTATTTT. Protein sequence: CASSLEATQYF.